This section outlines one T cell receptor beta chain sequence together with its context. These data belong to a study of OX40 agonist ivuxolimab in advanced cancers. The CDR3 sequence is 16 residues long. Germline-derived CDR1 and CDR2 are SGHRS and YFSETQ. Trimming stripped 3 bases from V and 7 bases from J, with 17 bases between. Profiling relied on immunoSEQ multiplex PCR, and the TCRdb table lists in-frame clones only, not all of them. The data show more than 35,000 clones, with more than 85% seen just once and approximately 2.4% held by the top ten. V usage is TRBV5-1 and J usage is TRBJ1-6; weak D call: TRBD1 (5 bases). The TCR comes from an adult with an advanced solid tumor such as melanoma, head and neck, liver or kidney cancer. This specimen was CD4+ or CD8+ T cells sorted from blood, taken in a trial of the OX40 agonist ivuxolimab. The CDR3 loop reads CASSSSPGLRNSPLHF. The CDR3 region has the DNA TGCGCCAGCAGCTCCTCTCCAGGGCTTCGAAATTCACCCCTCCACTTT.